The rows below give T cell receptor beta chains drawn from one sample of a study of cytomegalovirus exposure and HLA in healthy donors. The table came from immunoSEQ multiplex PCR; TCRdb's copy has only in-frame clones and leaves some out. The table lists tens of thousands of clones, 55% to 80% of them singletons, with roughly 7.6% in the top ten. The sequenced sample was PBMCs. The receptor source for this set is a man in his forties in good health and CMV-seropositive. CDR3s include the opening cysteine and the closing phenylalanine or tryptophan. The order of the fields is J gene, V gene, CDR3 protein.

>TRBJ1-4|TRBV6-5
CASRTGSANEKLFF
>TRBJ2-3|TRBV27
CASMSLGVSEDTQYF
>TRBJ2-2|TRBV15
CATSTGLAGVSGELFF
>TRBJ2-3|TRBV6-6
CASSYGGTTDTQYF
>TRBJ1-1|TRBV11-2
CASRKGTEAFF
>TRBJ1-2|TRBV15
CATSGRDRRYGYTF
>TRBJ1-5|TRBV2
CASQGQGPRGPQHF
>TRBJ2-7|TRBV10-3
CAISEGTGVYEQYF
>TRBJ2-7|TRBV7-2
CASSLGGGKYEQYF
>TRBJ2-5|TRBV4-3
CASSPGGNIQGETQYF
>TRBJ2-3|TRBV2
CASSVSLAGGTDTQYF
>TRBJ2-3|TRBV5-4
CASSVPGLAGGPGSDTQYF
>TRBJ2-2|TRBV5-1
CASSLGGVFAGELFF
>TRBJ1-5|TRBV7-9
CASSSGTGNSNQPQHF
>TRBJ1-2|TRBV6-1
CASSETGGYGYTF
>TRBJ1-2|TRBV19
CASSMGQGNYGYTF
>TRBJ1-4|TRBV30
CAWGGTGSGKLFF
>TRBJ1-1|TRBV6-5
CASSLGQLNTEAFF
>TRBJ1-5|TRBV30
CAWSPGGLAGAQHF
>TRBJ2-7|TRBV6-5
CASSRDRGQMEQYF
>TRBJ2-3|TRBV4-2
CASSPGLAEGTDTQYF
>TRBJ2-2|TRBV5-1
CASSTGTSPANTGELFF
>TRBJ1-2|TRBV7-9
CASSFIPGTGGYTF
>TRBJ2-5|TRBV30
CAWSRGGEGETQYF
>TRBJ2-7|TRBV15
CATSRDRARVNEQYF
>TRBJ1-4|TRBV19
CATGGQATNEKLFF
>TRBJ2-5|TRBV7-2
CASSPIPETQYF
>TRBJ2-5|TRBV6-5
CASRQQGETQYF
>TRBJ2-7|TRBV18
CASSPPSRGVYEQYF
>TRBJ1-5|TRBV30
CAWSFTGGNQPQHF
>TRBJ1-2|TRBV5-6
CASSSGQSGYTF
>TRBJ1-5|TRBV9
CASSVRSGQGPQHF
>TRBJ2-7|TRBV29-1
CSVDRGKGGEQYF
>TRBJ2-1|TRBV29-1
CSVGSGFYNEQFF
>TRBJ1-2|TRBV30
CAWLGQDYGYTF
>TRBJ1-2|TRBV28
CASRTGGTYGYTF
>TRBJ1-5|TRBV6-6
CASTDTGLGQPQHF
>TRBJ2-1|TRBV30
CAWRPTRGEQFF
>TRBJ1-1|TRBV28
CASSLGQAPRNTEAFF
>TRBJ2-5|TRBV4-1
CASSQDLRETQYF
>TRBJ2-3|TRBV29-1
CSGAHLAKPTDTQYF
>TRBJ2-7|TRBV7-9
CASSLEGPGAYF
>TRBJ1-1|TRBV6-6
CASSPVSRGGTEAFF
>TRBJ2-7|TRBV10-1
CASSEGPYEQYF
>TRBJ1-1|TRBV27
CASRIRGQGEAFF
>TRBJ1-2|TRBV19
CASTLNRNSGYGYTF
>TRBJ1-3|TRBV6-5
CASSSWDRANTIYF
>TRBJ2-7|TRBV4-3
CASSQDLPGQAYEQYF
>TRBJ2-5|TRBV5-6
CASSLVGLAGGETQYF
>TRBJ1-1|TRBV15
CATSGRQGLTEAFF
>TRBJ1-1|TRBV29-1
CSFRQAGEAFF
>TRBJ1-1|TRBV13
CASSQQIPEGDRAEAFF
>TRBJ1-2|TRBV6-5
CASSPWTGRGYGYTF
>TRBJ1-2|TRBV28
CASSSAQGGRHYGYTF
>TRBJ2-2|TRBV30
CAWSVTRTSGGPTGELFF
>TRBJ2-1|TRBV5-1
CASSHFGLAGEGRSYNEQFF